Listed here is a single T cell receptor (beta chain). The data derive from a study of T cell responses to AZD1222 COVID-19 vaccine. Here immunoSEQ multiplex PCR was the method, and the copy in TCRdb shows in-frame clones only, minus some. Altogether fewer than 100,000 clones are present, approximately 84% being singletons, with the ten largest covering 11% to 15%. The material was peripheral blood, obtained 28 days after the second AZD1222 dose. This clonotype was obtained from an adult who received the AZD1222 COVID-19 vaccine.

The CDR3 DNA is TGTGCCAGCAGTAGGGGCGGGGGCACCGGGGAGCTGTTTTTT. This translates into CASSRGGGTGELFF. V is TRBV7-3 and J is TRBJ2-2, with TRBD2 matching over 7 bases. CDR3 length: 14 residues. CDR1 and CDR2 (germline): SGHTA, FQGTGA. Trimming removed 6 bases from V and 4 bases from J; junction bases left unmatched: 5.